This TCR beta chain comes out of a study of Graves' ophthalmopathy and Graves' hyperthyroidism. Study-level information: By definition, stable hyperthyroidism involved no ophthalmopathy within 18 months of follow-up. Study-wide results and limits: In blood, most expanded thyroid clonotypes above 0.001 frequency were also detected.

The authors enrolled newly diagnosed hyperthyroidism patients aged 18 to 65 with under 2 months' duration. V lost 7 bases to trimming and J lost 0 bases, with 7 bases between them. The CDR3 spans 12 residues. Looked up from germline, CDR1 is MNHEY and CDR2 is SVGAGI. Amplifying from RNA transcripts, the study obtained TCR beta CDR3 regions. HTBI primers primed a first-round RT-PCR, and a second-round multiplex PCR followed. Each CDR3 protein gets one entry after TCRdb re-called the multiplex PCR reads with MiXCR. The table lists about 550,000 distinct CDR3 sequences, less than 40% of them singletons. At least ten counts were recorded for this clonotype. Its antigen is not known.

The TCR comes from an adult man with Graves' hyperthyroidism. The sequenced sample was peripheral blood or thyroid tissue (not recorded which). This sequence joins TRBV6-5 and TRBJ2-7, with D unclear. The CDR3 here is CASISYSYEQYF. The CDR3 coding sequence is TGTGCCAGCATATCCTACTCCTACGAGCAGTACTTC.